These T cell receptor beta chains were read from a single sample in a study of blood T cell repertoires in COVID-19. The method was immunoSEQ multiplex PCR; TCRdb's version includes in-frame clones alone and lacks a portion of them. The sample contains over 200,000 clones, 88% of which appear only once. The source material was PBMCs or T cells enriched from blood (not recorded which). Receptors were obtained from a woman in her 30s who had been exposed to COVID-19. Each CDR3 is given with its conserved first and last residue. D genes are given only for firm matches. Clone size is stated in some rows and not others, as once, few, many or a class when expanded.

clone_size,d_call,j_call,v_call,cdr3_nt,cdr3_aa
NA,TRBD1,TRBJ1-2,TRBV5-6,TGTGCCAGCAGCTTAAGGGACAGGGGCGGCTACACCTTC,CASSLRDRGGYTF
NA,NA,TRBJ1-3,TRBV18,TGTGCCAGCTCACCACCGGTTCGGGGTGGCACCATATATTTT,CASSPPVRGGTIYF
NA,NA,TRBJ2-3,TRBV7-3,TGTGCCAGCAGCTTAACCGGGACTAGCACAGATACGCAGTATTTT,CASSLTGTSTDTQYF
NA,NA,TRBJ1-1,TRBV14,TGTGCCAGCAGCTTTCGGGGGTTGAACACTGAAGCTTTCTTT,CASSFRGLNTEAFF
NA,NA,TRBJ1-1,TRBV3-1/TRBV3-2,TGTGCCAGCAGCCATAATACGCACACAGGGGAAGCTTTCTTT,CASSHNTHTGEAFF
NA,TRBD2,TRBJ2-1,TRBV18,TGTGCCAGCTCACCATTCGTGCGGACTAGCGGCTACAATGAGCAGTTCTTC,CASSPFVRTSGYNEQFF
NA,TRBD2,TRBJ2-1,TRBV3-1/TRBV3-2,TGTGCCAGCAGGCAGCGGGAGCACTTTTACAATGAGCAGTTCTTC,CASRQREHFYNEQFF
NA,NA,TRBJ1-1,TRBV7-2,TGTGCCAGCAGCTTAACTCTGGGAGTCCACACTGAAGCTTTCTTT,CASSLTLGVHTEAFF
NA,TRBD2,TRBJ2-1,TRBV5-4,TGTGCCAGCTCCATAGCGGGAGGCCTCTCCTACAATGAGCAGTTCTTC,CASSIAGGLSYNEQFF
NA,NA,TRBJ2-7,TRBV19,TGTGCCAGTAGTATAGACGGGTTTGCTAGCGAAGACGAGCAGTACTTC,CASSIDGFASEDEQYF
NA,NA,TRBJ2-7,TRBV3-1/TRBV3-2,TGTGCCAGCAGCCACTCCTCCTACGAGCAGTACTTC,CASSHSSYEQYF
NA,TRBD1,TRBJ1-1,TRBV5-1,TGCGCCAGCAGCTTGGGGCCAGGGGGGAACACTGAAGCTTTCTTT,CASSLGPGGNTEAFF
NA,NA,TRBJ1-2,TRBV29-1,TGCAGCGTTGATGTGGGGCCAGGGGGCTACACCTTC,CSVDVGPGGYTF
NA,NA,TRBJ1-1,TRBV14,TGTGCCAGCAGCCAAGTCTCGTACGTGGCCGAAGCTTTCTTT,CASSQVSYVAEAFF
NA,NA,TRBJ1-5,TRBV27,TGTGCCAGCAGTCCATTCTATGGGGACATAAGCAATCAGCCCCAGCATTTT,CASSPFYGDISNQPQHF
NA,TRBD1,TRBJ1-6,TRBV7-8,TGTGCCAGCAGCTTAGCACAGGGGGATTCACCCCTCCACTTT,CASSLAQGDSPLHF
NA,NA,TRBJ2-7,TRBV19,TGTGCCAGTAGTAACAGACGGGAGCAGTACTTC,CASSNRREQYF
NA,NA,TRBJ2-7,TRBV18,TGTGCCAGCTCACCAAAAGGGACAAAAAGCTACGAGCAGTACTTC,CASSPKGTKSYEQYF
NA,TRBD1,TRBJ2-3,TRBV30,TGTGCCTGGGGACAGGGGGCTGCAGATACGCAGTATTTT,CAWGQGAADTQYF
NA,TRBD1,TRBJ1-6,TRBV7-6,TGTGCCAGCAGCCTTGGGACAGACCCAAATTCACCCCTCCACTTT,CASSLGTDPNSPLHF
NA,TRBD1,TRBJ1-6,TRBV6-5,TGTGCCAGCAGTACTACGTGGGACAGTCATTCACCCCTCCACTTT,CASSTTWDSHSPLHF
few,NA,TRBJ1-3,TRBV4-2,TGTGCCAGCAGCCAAGATCGGGGGATCTCTGGAAACACCATATATTTT,CASSQDRGISGNTIYF
NA,TRBD2,TRBJ2-2,TRBV5-1,TGCGCCAGCAGCTTGGGGAGCGGGGCGAACACCGGGGAGCTGTTTTTT,CASSLGSGANTGELFF
few,TRBD1,TRBJ1-2,TRBV18,TGTGCCAGCTCACCTTTAAGACAGGGGGATTACTATGGCTACACCTTC,CASSPLRQGDYYGYTF
once,TRBD1,TRBJ1-4,TRBV2,TGTGCCAGCAGAATTTTTCGGACAGGGTATTCCGTTAGAACTAATGAAAAACTGTTTTTT,CASRIFRTGYSVRTNEKLFF
NA,NA,TRBJ2-1,TRBV3-1/TRBV3-2,TGTGCCAGCAGCCAAGAAGTTGCTAGCAGGGAGCAGTTCTTC,CASSQEVASREQFF
NA,NA,TRBJ2-7,TRBV7-9,TGTGCCAGCAGCCAGCAGGGAGGCGAGCAGTACTTC,CASSQQGGEQYF
NA,NA,TRBJ2-7,TRBV5-1,TGCGCCAGCAGCGTCTGGGGGGAATACGAGCAGTACTTC,CASSVWGEYEQYF